The clone carrying this T cell receptor (beta chain) was observed many times. The sample is drawn from a study of cytotoxic CD8 clonotypes in ibrutinib-treated CLL. Sequencing sought depths of 1 in 200,000 to 1 in 1 million T cells. Libraries were prepared by immunoSEQ multiplex PCR; TCRdb keeps only in-frame clonotypes and omits some of them. The repertoire includes about 140,000 clones, 60% to 85% of them detected once, and around 30% sits in the top ten. The V end was cut by 7 bases, the J end by 2 bases, with 15 bases between. The CDR3 runs to 14 residues. Germline lookup yields CDR1 MDHEN and CDR2 SYDVKM.

This sequence was found in a human donor with chronic lymphocytic leukemia. The chain combines TRBV28 with TRBJ2-7; a weak D match, TRBD2 (6 bases). Sample: PBMCs, taken after 12 months of ibrutinib treatment. CDR3 residues: CASNRHGGAYEQYF. The CDR3 nucleotides read TGTGCCAGCAACCGGCACGGCGGGGCCTACGAGCAGTACTTC. The whole variable domain, remainder taken from reference TRBV28 and TRBJ2-7, is DVKVTQSSRYLVKRTGEKVFLECVQDMDHENMFWYRQDPGLGLRLIYFSYDVKMKEKGDIPEGYSVSREKKERFSLILESASTNQTSMYLCASNRHGGAYEQYFGPGTRLTVT.